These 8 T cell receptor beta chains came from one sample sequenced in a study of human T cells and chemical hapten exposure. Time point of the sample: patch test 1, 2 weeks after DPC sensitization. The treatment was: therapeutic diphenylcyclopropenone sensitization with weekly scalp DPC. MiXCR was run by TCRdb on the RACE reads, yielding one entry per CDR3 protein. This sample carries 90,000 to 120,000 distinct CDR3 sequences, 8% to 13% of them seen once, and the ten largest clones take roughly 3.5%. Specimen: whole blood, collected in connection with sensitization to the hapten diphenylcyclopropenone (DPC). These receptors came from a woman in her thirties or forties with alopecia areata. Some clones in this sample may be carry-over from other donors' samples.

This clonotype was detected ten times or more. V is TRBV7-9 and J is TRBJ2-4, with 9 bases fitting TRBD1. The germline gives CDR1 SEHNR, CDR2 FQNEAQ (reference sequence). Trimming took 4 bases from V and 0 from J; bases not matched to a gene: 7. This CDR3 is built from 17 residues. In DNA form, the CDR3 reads TGTGCCAGCAGCTCGTCCGGGACAGGGTTAGCCAAAAACATTCAGTACTTC. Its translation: CASSSSGTGLAKNIQYF. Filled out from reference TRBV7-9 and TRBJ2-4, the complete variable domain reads DTGVSQNPRHKITKRGQNVTFRCDPISEHNRLYWYRQTLGQGPEFLTYFQNEAQLEKSRLLSDRFSAERPKGSFSTLEIQRTEQGDSAMYLCASSSSGTGLAKNIQYFGAGTRLSVL.

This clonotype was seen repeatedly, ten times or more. DNA of the CDR3: TGTGCCTGGAGTGGACTAGCGGGGTCCTACAATGAGCAGTTCTTC. Encoded protein: CAWSGLAGSYNEQFF. This rearrangement joins TRBV30 to TRBJ2-1, with 11 bases aligning to TRBD2. Germline CDR1 is GTSNPN and CDR2 is SVGIG (reference sequence). The CDR3 runs 15 residues. With 1 base clipped from V and 1 base from J, the junction kept 0 bases outside the gene matches.

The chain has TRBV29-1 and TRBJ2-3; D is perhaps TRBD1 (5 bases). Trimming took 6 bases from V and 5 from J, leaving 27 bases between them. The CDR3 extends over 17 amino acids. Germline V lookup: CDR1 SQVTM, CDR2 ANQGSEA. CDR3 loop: CSVGSGGRQSAGDTQYF. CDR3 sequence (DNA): TGCAGCGTCGGGTCTGGTGGCCGACAGAGTGCCGGAGATACGCAGTATTTT.

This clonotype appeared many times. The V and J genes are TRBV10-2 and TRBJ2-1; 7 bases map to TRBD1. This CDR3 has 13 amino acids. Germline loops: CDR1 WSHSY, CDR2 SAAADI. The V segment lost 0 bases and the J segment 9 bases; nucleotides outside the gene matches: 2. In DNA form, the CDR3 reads TGCGCCAGCAGTGAGTCCCCAGGGGGTGAGCAGTTCTTC. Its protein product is CASSESPGGEQFF.

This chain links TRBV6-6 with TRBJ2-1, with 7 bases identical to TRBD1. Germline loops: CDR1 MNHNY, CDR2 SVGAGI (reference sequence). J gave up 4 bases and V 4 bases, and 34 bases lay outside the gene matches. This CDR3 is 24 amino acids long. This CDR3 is CASSSTRLSDRKEHSSTDYNEQFF. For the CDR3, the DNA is TGTGCCAGCAGTTCCACTCGTCTTTCGGACAGGAAGGAGCATTCCTCCACGGATTACAATGAGCAGTTCTTC.

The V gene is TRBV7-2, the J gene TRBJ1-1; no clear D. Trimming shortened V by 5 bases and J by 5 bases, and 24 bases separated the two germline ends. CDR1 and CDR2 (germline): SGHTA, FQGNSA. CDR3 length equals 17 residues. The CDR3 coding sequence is TGTGCCAGCAGCCCAGGTCTACAGTCGTATATGGGGACTGAAGCTTTCTTT. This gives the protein CASSPGLQSYMGTEAFF.

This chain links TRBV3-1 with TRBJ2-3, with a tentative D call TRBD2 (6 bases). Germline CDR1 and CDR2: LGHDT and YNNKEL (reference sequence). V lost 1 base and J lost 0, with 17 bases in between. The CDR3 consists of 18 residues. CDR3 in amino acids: CASSQASPGSASTDTQYF. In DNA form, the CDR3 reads TGTGCCAGCAGCCAAGCATCCCCCGGGAGCGCTAGCACAGATACGCAGTATTTT.

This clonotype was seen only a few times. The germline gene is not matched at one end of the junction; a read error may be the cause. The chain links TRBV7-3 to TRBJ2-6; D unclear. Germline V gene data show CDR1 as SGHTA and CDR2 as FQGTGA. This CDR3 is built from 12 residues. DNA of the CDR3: TGTGCCACCAGCTCTGGGGCCAACGTCCTGACTTTC. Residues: CATSSGANVLTF.